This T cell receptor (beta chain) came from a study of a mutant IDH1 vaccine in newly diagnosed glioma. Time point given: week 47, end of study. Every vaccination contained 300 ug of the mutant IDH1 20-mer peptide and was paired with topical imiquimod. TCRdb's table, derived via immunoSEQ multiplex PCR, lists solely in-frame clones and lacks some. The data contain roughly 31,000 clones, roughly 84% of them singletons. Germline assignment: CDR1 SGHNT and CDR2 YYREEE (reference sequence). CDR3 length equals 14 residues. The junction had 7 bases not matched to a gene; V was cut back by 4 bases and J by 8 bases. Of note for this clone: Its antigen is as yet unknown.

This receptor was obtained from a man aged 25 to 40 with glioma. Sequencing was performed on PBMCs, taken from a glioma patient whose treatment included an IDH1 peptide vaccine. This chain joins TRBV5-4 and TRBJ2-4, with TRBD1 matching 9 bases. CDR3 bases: TGTGCCAGCAGCGAGGGGACAGGGAGGGACATTCAGTACTTC. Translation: CASSEGTGRDIQYF.